A single T cell receptor (beta chain) is shown here with its context. Antigen unknown. Trimming removed 1 base from V and 6 bases from J; junction bases left unmatched: 6. The length of the CDR3 is 15 residues. Germline V CDR1 and CDR2: SGHDT, YYEEEE. The record originates from a study of OX40 agonist ivuxolimab in advanced cancers. The overall study: Patients treated during dose escalation were battling hepatocellular carcinoma, melanoma, renal cell or head and neck cancer. Having had anti-PD-1, anti-PD-L1 or anti-CTLA-4 therapy before was allowed, and approximately 40% had some. Study-level points and caveats: Among the lowest peripheral clonal expansion occurred in 0.1-3.0 mg/kg partial responders. On average, CD8+ T cells had more expanded clones than CD4+.

Profiling relied on immunoSEQ multiplex PCR, and the TCRdb table lists in-frame clones only, not all of them. The table includes 30,000 to 40,000 clones, over 80% detected once. This specimen was CD4+ or CD8+ T cells sorted from blood, taken in a trial of the OX40 agonist ivuxolimab. V and J are TRBV5-6 and TRBJ2-5, with TRBD1 matching 10 bases. The receptor comes from an adult with an advanced solid tumor such as melanoma, head and neck, liver or kidney cancer. The CDR3 bases are TGTGCCAGCAGCTTGCAGGGACAGGGGTCCAAGACCCAGTACTTC. It is translated as CASSLQGQGSKTQYF. Based on the CDR3 plus reference TRBV5-6 and TRBJ2-5, the full variable domain is DAGVTQSPTHLIKTRGQQVTLRCSPKSGHDTVSWYQQALGQGPQFIFQYYEEEERQRGNFPDRFSGHQFPNYSSELNVNALLLGDSALYLCASSLQGQGSKTQYFGPGTRLLVL.